Listed below are T cell receptor beta chains from one sample, sequenced in a study of T cells after yellow fever vaccination. TCRdb passed the 5' RACE reads through MiXCR, listing each CDR3 protein once. The sample gives some 320,000 distinct CDR3 sequences, around 8.6% of which show up once; 3% to 3.5% is in the top ten. Sequenced material: CD4+ T cells sorted from PBMCs, taken 5 days after the yellow fever booster vaccination. The receptors derive from a man between 18 and 35 years old who received the YFV17D yellow fever vaccine. Both conserved end residues are part of each CDR3. Fields, in order: clone size, CDR3 length, J gene, V gene, D gene, CDR3 DNA, CDR3 protein. A D gene is named only where the DNA matches it firmly. Some rows have no size entry. The others give once, few or many, or a class for an expanded clone.

few,15,TRBJ2-3,TRBV7-2,TRBD2,TGTGCCAGCGGTACTAGCGGGGGGGGAACAGATACGCAGTATTTT,CASGTSGGGTDTQYF
-,11,TRBJ2-5,TRBV20-1,-,TGCAGTGCTTGGAGGGAGGAGACCCAGTACTTC,CSAWREETQYF
many,14,TRBJ1-2,TRBV4-2,-,TGTGCCAGCAGCCAAGATGGGCGGGGCTATGGCTACACCTTC,CASSQDGRGYGYTF
many,13,TRBJ2-2,TRBV29-1,-,TGCAGCGTTGGGACAACGAACACCGGGGAGCTGTTTTTT,CSVGTTNTGELFF
few,14,TRBJ2-5,TRBV10-3,TRBD2,TGTGCCATCGGAAGCGGGGGGACTCAAGAGACCCAGTACTTC,CAIGSGGTQETQYF
-,18,TRBJ1-6,TRBV4-1,-,TGCGCCAGCAGCCAAGGGACACGGGCGGCCTCCTATAATTCACCCCTCCACTTT,CASSQGTRAASYNSPLHF
-,15,TRBJ2-2,TRBV7-3,-,TGTGCCAGCAGCTTATTGGACAGTTCCACCGGGGAGCTGTTTTTT,CASSLLDSSTGELFF
-,15,TRBJ1-5,TRBV5-1,-,TGCGCCAGCAGCTTAGGCTCCAGCCGCGATCAGCCCCAGCATTTT,CASSLGSSRDQPQHF
-,14,TRBJ1-2,TRBV20-1,-,TGCAGTGCTAGTCCCAGCGGATCTAACTATGGCTACACCTTC,CSASPSGSNYGYTF
many,13,TRBJ2-5,TRBV11-2,-,TGTGCCAGCAGCTTAGGCTTAGAAGAGACCCAGTACTTC,CASSLGLEETQYF
few,15,TRBJ2-5,TRBV3-1,-,TGTGCCAGCAGCAACCGTTTTCGGGTCCAAGAGACCCAGTACTTC,CASSNRFRVQETQYF
few,16,TRBJ2-1,TRBV5-4,-,TGTGCCAGCGCGTTTGGTGTGGGGTACTCCTACAATGAGCAGTTCTTC,CASAFGVGYSYNEQFF
-,13,TRBJ1-1,TRBV10-3,TRBD1,TGTGCCATCAGTACGACAGGGGGCACTGAAGCTTTCTTT,CAISTTGGTEAFF
many,15,TRBJ1-1,TRBV7-6,-,TGTGCCAGCAGCCCTGGCGGGACGTCCCCAACTGAAGCTTTCTTT,CASSPGGTSPTEAFF
-,12,TRBJ1-3,TRBV9,-,TGTGCCAGCAGCGAGACTGGAAACACCATATATTTT,CASSETGNTIYF
-,14,TRBJ2-2,TRBV6-5,-,TGTGCCAGCAGACTGAGCGGGAACACCGGGGAGCTGTTTTTT,CASRLSGNTGELFF
-,13,TRBJ2-5,TRBV9,-,TGTGCCAGCAGCGTGGGACGGACGGAGACCCAGTACTTC,CASSVGRTETQYF
few,14,TRBJ2-3,TRBV20-1,-,TGCAGTGCTAGCGGCCGGCCTAGCACAGATACGCAGTATTTT,CSASGRPSTDTQYF
-,12,TRBJ2-1,TRBV3-1,-,TGTGCCAGCAGCCCTATTGTCGGTGAGCAGTTCTTC,CASSPIVGEQFF
-,12,TRBJ2-5,TRBV12-3/TRBV12-4,TRBD2,TGTGCCACGGGACTAGTGCCAGAGACCCAGTACTTC,CATGLVPETQYF
-,14,TRBJ2-3,TRBV19,-,TGTGCCAGTAAAGTAGGACGGTACACAGATACGCAGTATTTT,CASKVGRYTDTQYF
few,14,TRBJ1-6,TRBV12-3/TRBV12-4,TRBD1,TGTGCCAGCAGCCGTCAGGGGGATAATTCACCCCTCCACTTT,CASSRQGDNSPLHF
few,15,TRBJ2-2,TRBV10-3,TRBD2,TGTGCCATCAACCGCGGGGGGGCGAACACCGGGGAGCTGTTTTTT,CAINRGGANTGELFF
few,15,TRBJ2-2,TRBV5-4,-,TGTGCCAGCAGCTTGGTCACCTATAACACCGGGGAGCTGTTTTTT,CASSLVTYNTGELFF
few,12,TRBJ2-7,TRBV30,-,TGTGCCTGGAGTTTCATAACCTACGAGCAGTACTTC,CAWSFITYEQYF
many,16,TRBJ2-3,TRBV4-3,-,TGCGCCAGCAGCCCCGAGTTTTCGGGAGTACCAGATACGCAGTATTTT,CASSPEFSGVPDTQYF